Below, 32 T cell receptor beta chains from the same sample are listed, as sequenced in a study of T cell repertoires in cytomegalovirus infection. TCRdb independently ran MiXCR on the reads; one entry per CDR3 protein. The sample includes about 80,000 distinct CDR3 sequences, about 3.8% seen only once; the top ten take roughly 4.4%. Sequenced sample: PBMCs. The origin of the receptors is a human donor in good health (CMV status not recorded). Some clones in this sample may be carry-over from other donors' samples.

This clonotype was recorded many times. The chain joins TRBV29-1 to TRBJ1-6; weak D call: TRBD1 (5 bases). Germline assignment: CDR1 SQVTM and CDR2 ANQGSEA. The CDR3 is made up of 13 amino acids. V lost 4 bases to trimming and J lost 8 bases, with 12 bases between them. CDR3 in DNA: TGCAGCGTTGGGGACGGGATCCATTCACCCCTCCACTTT. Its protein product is CSVGDGIHSPLHF.

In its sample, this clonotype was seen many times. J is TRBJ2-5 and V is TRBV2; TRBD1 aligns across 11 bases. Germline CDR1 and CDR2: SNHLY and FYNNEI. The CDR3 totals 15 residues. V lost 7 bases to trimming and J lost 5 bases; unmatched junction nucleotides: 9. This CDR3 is CASNYPGQGEETQYF. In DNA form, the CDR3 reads TGTGCCAGCAATTATCCGGGACAGGGGGAGGAGACCCAGTACTTC.

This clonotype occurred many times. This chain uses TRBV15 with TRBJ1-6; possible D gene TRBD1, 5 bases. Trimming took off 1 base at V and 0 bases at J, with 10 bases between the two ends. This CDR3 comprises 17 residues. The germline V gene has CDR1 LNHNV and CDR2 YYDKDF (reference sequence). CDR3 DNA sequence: TGTGCCACCAGCAGAGTAAAGGGGAGCTCCTATAATTCACCCCTCCACTTT. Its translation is CATSRVKGSSYNSPLHF.

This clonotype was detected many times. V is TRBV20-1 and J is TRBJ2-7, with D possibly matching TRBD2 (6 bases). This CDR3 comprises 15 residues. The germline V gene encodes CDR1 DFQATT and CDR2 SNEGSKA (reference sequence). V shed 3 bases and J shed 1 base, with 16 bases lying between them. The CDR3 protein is CSASQFAGRSYEQYF. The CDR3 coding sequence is TGCAGTGCTAGTCAATTTGCGGGGAGGTCCTACGAGCAGTACTTC.

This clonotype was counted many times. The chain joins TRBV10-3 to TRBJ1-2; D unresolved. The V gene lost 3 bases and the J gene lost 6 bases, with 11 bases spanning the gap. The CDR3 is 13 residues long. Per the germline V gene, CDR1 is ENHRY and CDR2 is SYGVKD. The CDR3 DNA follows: TGTGCCATCAGTGACCCTGACGTCAATGGCTACACCTTC. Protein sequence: CAISDPDVNGYTF.

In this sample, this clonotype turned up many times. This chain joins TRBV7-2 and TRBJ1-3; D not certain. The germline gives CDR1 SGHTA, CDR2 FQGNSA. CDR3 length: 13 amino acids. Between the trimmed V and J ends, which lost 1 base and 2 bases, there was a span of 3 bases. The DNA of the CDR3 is TGTGCCAGCAGCTTAGAAACTGGAAACACCATATATTTT. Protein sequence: CASSLETGNTIYF. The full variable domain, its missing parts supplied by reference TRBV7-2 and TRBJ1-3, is GAGVSQSPSNKVTEKGKDVELRCDPISGHTALYWYRQSLGQGLEFLIYFQGNSAPDKSGLPSDRFSAERTGGSVSTLTIQRTQQEDSAVYLCASSLETGNTIYFGEGSWLTVV.

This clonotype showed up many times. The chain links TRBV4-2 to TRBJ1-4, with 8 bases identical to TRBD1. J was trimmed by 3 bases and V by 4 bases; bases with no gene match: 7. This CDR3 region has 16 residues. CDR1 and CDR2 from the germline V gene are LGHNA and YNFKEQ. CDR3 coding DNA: TGTGCCAGCAGCCGGGATTCACAGGGGGCTAATGAAAAACTGTTTTTT. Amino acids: CASSRDSQGANEKLFF.

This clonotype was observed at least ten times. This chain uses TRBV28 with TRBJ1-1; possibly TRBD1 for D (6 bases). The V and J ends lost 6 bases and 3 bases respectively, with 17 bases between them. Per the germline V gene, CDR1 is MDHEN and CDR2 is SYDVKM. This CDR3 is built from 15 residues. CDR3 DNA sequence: TGTGCCAGCAGCACCACTAGCAGGGGTCACACTGAAGCTTTCTTT. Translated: CASSTTSRGHTEAFF. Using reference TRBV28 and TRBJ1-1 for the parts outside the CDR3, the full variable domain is DVKVTQSSRYLVKRTGEKVFLECVQDMDHENMFWYRQDPGLGLRLIYFSYDVKMKEKGDIPEGYSVSREKKERFSLILESASTNQTSMYLCASSTTSRGHTEAFFGQGTRLTVV.

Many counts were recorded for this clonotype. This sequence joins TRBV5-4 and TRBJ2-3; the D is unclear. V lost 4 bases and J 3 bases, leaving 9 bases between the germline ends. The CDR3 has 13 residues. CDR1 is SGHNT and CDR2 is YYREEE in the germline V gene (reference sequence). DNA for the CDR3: TGTGCCAGCAGCAACGTAGGAACAGATACGCAGTATTTT. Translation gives CASSNVGTDTQYF.

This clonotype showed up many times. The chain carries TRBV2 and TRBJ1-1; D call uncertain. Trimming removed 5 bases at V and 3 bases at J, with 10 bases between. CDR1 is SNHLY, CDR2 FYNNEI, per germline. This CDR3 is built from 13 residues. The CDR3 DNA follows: TGTGCCAGCAGTAACGGACGGGACACTGAAGCTTTCTTT. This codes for CASSNGRDTEAFF.

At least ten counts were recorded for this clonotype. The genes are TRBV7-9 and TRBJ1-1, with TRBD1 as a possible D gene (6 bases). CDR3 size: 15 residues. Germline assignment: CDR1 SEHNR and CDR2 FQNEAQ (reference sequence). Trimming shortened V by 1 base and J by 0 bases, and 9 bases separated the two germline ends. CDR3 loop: CASSLVTGVNTEAFF. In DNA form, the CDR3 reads TGTGCCAGCAGCTTAGTGACAGGAGTGAACACTGAAGCTTTCTTT. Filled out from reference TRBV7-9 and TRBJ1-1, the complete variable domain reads DTGVSQNPRHKITKRGQNVTFRCDPISEHNRLYWYRQTLGQGPEFLTYFQNEAQLEKSRLLSDRFSAERPKGSFSTLEIQRTEQGDSAMYLCASSLVTGVNTEAFFGQGTRLTVV.

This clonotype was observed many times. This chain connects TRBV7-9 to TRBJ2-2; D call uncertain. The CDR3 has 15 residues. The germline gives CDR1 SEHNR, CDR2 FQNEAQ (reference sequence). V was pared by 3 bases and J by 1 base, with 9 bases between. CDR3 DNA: TGTGCCAGCAGCTTGGGCAGGCAGAACACCGGGGAGCTGTTTTTT. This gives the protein CASSLGRQNTGELFF.

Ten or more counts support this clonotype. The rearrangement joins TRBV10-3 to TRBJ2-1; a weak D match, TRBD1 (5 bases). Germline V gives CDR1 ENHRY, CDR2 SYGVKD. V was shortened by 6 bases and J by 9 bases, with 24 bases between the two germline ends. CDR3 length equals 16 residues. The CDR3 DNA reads TGTGCCATCAGCCAAGACCTACAGGTATCCTGGGGTGAGCAGTTCTTC. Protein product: CAISQDLQVSWGEQFF.

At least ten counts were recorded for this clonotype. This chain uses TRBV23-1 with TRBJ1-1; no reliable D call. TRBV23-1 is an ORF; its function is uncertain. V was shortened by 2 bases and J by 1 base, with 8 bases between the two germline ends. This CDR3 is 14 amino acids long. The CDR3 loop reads CASSQAPWNTEAFF. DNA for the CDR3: TGCGCCAGCAGTCAAGCCCCATGGAACACTGAAGCTTTCTTT.

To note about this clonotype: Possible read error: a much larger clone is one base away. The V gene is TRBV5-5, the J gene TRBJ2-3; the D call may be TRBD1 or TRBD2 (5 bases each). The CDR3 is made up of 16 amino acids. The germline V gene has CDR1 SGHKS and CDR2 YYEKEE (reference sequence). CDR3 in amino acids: CVSSSDPGTTTDTQYF. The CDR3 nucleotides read TGTGTCAGCAGCTCGGACCCCGGGACGACCACAGATACGCAGTATTTT.

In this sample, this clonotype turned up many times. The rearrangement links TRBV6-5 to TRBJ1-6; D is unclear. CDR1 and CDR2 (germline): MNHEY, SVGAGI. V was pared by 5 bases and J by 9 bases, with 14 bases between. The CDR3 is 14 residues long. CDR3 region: CASSPGPLSSPLHF. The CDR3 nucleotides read TGTGCCAGCAGTCCTGGACCCCTAAGTTCACCCCTCCACTTT.

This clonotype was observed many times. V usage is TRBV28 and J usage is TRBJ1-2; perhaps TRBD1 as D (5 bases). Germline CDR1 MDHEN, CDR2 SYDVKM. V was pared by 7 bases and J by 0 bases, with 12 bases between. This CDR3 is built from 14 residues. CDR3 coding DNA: TGTGCCAGCATCGGGGGGGGGACTAACTATGGCTACACCTTC. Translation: CASIGGGTNYGYTF.

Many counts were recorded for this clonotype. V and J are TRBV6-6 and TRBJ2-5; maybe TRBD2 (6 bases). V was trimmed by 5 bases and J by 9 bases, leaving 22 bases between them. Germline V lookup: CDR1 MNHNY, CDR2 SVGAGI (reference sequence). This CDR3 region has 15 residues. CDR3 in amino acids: CASSGTGLLKRAQYF. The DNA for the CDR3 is TGTGCCAGCAGTGGAACGGGACTTCTAAAGAGGGCCCAGTACTTC.

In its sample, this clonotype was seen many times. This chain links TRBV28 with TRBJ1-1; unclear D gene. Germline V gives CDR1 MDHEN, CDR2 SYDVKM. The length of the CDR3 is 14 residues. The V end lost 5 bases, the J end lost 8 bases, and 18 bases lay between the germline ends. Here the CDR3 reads CASSNLSPMAEAFF. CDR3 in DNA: TGTGCCAGCAGTAACCTTTCCCCTATGGCGGAAGCTTTCTTT.

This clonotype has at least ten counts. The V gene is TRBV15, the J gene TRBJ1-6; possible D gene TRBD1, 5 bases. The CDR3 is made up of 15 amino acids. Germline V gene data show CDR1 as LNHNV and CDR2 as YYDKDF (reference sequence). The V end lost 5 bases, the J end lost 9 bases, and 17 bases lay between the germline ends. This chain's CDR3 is CATSGGSSAFSPLHF. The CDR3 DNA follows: TGTGCCACCAGCGGGGGAAGTTCAGCCTTTTCACCCCTCCACTTT. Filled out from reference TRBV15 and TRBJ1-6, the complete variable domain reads DAMVIQNPRYQVTQFGKPVTLSCSQTLNHNVMYWYQQKSSQAPKLLFHYYDKDFNNEADTPDNFQSRRPNTSFCFLDIRSPGLGDTAMYLCATSGGSSAFSPLHFGNGTRLTVT.

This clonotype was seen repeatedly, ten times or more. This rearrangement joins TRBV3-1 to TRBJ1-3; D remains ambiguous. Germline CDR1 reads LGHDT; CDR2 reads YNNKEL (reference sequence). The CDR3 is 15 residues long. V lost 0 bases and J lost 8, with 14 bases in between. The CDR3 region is CASSQDSADWDTIYF. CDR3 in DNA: TGTGCCAGCAGCCAAGATTCAGCAGATTGGGACACCATATATTTT.

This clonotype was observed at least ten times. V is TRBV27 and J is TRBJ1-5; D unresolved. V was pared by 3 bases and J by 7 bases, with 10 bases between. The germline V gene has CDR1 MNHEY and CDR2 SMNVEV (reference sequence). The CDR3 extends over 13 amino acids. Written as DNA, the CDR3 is TGTGCCAGCAGTTTGACCCTGAGACAGCCCCAGCATTTT. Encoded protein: CASSLTLRQPQHF.

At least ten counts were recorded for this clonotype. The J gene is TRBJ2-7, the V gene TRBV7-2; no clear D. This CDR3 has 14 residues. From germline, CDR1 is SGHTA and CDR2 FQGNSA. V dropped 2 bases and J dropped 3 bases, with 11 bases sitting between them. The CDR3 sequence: CASSLNPINYEQYF. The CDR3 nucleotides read TGTGCCAGCAGCTTAAATCCTATCAACTACGAGCAGTACTTC.

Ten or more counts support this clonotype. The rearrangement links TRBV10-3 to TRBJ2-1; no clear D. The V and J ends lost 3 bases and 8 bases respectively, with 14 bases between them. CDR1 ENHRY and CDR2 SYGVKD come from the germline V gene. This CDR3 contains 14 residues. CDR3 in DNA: TGTGCCATCAGTGATCTAACAAGCGTGGATGAGCAGTTCTTC. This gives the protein CAISDLTSVDEQFF.

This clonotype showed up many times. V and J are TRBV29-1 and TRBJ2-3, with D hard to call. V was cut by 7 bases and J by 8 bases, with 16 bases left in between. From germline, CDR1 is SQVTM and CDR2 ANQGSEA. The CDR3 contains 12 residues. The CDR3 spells CSAFRQTSTQYF. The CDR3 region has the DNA TGCAGCGCCTTTCGACAAACGAGTACGCAGTATTTT.

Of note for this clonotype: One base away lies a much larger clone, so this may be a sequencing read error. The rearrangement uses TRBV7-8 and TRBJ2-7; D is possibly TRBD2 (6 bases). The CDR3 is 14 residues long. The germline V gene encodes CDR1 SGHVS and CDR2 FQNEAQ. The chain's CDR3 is CVSSTRTGEDEQYF. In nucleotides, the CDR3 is TGTGTCAGCAGCACAAGGACGGGGGAAGACGAGCAGTACTTC.

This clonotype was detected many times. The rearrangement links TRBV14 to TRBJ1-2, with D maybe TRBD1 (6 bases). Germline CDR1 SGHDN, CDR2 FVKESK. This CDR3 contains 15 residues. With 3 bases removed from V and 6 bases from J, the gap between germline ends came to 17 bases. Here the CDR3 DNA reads TGTGCCAGCAGCCAGATCACACAGGGACCGAATGGCTACACCTTC. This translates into CASSQITQGPNGYTF.

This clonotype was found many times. In nucleotides, the CDR3 is TGCAGTGCAGAAATCGTGACTAGCCGCAATGAGCAGTTCTTC. It yields the protein CSAEIVTSRNEQFF. The chain is built from TRBV20-1 and TRBJ2-1; 7 nucleotides agree with TRBD2. The CDR3 totals 14 residues. CDR1 and CDR2 (germline): DFQATT, SNEGSKA (reference sequence). V was clipped by 6 bases and J by 6 bases; unmatched bases: 11.

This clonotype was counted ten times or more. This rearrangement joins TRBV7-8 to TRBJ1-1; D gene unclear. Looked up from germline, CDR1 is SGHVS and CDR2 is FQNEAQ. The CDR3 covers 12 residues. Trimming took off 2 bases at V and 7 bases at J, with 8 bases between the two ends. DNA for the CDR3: TGTGCCAGCAGCTTAATGTACGGTGAAGCTTTCTTT. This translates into CASSLMYGEAFF.

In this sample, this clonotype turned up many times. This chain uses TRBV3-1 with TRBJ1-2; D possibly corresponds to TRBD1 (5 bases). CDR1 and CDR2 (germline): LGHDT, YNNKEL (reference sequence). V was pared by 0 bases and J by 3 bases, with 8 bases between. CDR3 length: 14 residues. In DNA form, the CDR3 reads TGTGCCAGCAGCCAAGAGTTCAGGGACTATGGCTACACCTTC. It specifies CASSQEFRDYGYTF.

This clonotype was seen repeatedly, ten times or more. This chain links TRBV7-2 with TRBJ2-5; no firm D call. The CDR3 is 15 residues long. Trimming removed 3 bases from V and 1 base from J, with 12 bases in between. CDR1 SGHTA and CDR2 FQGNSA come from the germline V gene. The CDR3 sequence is CASSFLRSSQETQYF. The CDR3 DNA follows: TGTGCCAGCAGCTTCCTAAGGTCCAGCCAAGAGACCCAGTACTTC.

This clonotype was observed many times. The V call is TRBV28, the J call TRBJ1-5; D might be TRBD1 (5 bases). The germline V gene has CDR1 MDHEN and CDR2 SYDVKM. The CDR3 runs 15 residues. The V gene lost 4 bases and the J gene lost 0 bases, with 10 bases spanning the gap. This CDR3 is CASSSDTISNQPQHF. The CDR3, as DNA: TGTGCCAGCAGTTCGGACACTATTAGCAATCAGCCCCAGCATTTT. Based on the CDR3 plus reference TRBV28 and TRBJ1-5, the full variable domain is DVKVTQSSRYLVKRTGEKVFLECVQDMDHENMFWYRQDPGLGLRLIYFSYDVKMKEKGDIPEGYSVSREKKERFSLILESASTNQTSMYLCASSSDTISNQPQHFGDGTRLSIL.